This T cell receptor (beta chain) was recovered during a study of T cell responses to AZD1222 COVID-19 vaccine. Study-wide results and limits: In all cases, repertoires were sampled only after the peak T cell response.

Comment on this clone: Antigen: not known.

Sequencing was performed with immunoSEQ multiplex PCR; in TCRdb, only in-frame clones are kept and a portion is missing. Of some 140,000 clones listed, around 90% are singletons. The CDR3 has 15 residues. V lost 2 bases to trimming and J lost 0 bases; unmatched junction nucleotides: 7. Germline lookup yields CDR1 GTSNPN and CDR2 SVGIG (reference sequence). The source is an adult in good health. The chain has TRBV30 and TRBJ2-7, with TRBD2 matching over 7 bases. Sequencing was performed on peripheral blood, taken on day 0 of AZD1222 vaccination. Written as DNA, the CDR3 is TGTGCCTGGAGTTTCAATCGGGACTACTCCTACGAGCAGTACTTC. Protein product: CAWSFNRDYSYEQYF. Filled out from reference TRBV30 and TRBJ2-7, the complete variable domain reads SQTIHQWPATLVQPVGSPLSLECTVEGTSNPNLYWYRQAAGRGLQLLFYSVGIGQISSEVPQNLSASRPQDRQFILSSKKLLLSDSGFYLCAWSFNRDYSYEQYFGPGTRLTVT.